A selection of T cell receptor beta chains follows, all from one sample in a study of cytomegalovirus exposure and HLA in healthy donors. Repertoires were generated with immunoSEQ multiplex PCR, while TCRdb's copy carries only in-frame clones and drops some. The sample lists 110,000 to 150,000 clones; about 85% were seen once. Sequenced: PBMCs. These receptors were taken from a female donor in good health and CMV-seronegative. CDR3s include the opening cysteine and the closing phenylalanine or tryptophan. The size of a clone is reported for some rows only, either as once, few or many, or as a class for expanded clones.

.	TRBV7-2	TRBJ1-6	CASSSITGARNSPLHF
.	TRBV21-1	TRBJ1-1	CASSKAAAGYTEAFF
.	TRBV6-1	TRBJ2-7	CASSERGTGAYEQYF
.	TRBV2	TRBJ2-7	CASSALVGRSEQYF
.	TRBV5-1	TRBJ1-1	CASRSMTGDTEAFF
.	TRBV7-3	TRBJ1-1	CASSWTKNTEAFF
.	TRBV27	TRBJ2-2	CASSLWEDRDTGELFF
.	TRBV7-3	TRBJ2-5	CATGRGGKETQYF
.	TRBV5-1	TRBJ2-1	CASSPFTGEARSFYNEQFF
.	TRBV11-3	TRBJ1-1	CASSNTNPEAFF
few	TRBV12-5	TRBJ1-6	CASGLAPGQGLSSYNSPLHF
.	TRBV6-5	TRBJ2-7	CASRGDSRYEQYF
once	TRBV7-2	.	CASSLDSAYEQYF
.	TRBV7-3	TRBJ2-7	CASSQNTGGEQYF
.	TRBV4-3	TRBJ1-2	CASSQDHRQGAGNTF
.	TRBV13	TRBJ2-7	CASSLGAGSLYEQYF
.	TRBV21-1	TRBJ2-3	CASSRIQGLTDTQYF
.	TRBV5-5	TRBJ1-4	CASSLLRDRGEKLFF
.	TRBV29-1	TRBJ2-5	CSVGAAGALSETQYF
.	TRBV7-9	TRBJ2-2	CASSLAGLGGTGELFF
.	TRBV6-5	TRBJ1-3	CASGQGTGNTIYF
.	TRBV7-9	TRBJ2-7	CASSPRGAYEQYF
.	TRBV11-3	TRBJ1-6	CASSISTGSNSPLHF
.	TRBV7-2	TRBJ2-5	CASNPGLAGGTETQYF
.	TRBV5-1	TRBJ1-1	CASSTTETTMNTEAFF
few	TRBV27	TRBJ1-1	CASSLRAGTEAFF
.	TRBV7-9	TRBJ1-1	CASTLTGGSSEAFF